This T cell receptor (beta chain) was sequenced during a study of shared clonotypes between healthy human individuals. Turning to this clone: What it binds is unknown.

Study-level points and caveats: A small donor pool kept down the genetic and exposure-history diversity that was represented. The rarefaction results pointed to incomplete sorted-subset sequencing despite large depth.

The data were produced by immunoSEQ multiplex PCR, yet TCRdb's version contains in-frame clones alone and is incomplete. The data show roughly 1 million clones, with approximately 76% seen just once and 1.2% to 1.5% held by the top ten. CDR1 and CDR2 (germline): SGHDT, YYEEEE. V dropped 4 bases and J dropped 4; count of bases not matched to a gene: 8. This CDR3 contains 15 residues. The clonotype originates from a man in his late teens or twenties in good health. The sequencing sample was made of memory CD4+ T cells sorted from blood. Subset here: CD45RA-negative fraction. V usage is TRBV5-6 and J usage is TRBJ2-1; 7 positions match TRBD1. The CDR3 DNA reads TGTGCCAGCAGCCTTCCGGGACAGAGATACAATGAGCAGTTCTTC. As protein: CASSLPGQRYNEQFF.